This TCR beta chain came from a study of shared clonotypes between healthy human individuals. Study results and limitations: Tissues were not sampled, only blood, and their repertoires likely differ.

Concerning this clone: As yet, its antigen is unknown.

Clones were read by immunoSEQ multiplex PCR, and TCRdb kept only the in-frame ones, dropping some. The sample lists a few hundred thousand clones, 65% to 80% occurring once. The CDR3 contains 21 residues. Material: PBMCs. The chain is built from TRBV21-1 and TRBJ2-7; TRBD1, the table's D call, was not compared with the DNA. TRBV21-1 is recorded as a pseudogene. This TCR derives from a woman aged 40 to 50 in good health. Some clones in this sample may be carry-over from other donors' samples. CDR3 sequence reads: CASSRKGRQGTLIESSYEQYF. The CDR3 DNA reads TGTGCCAGCAGCAGGAAAGGAAGACAGGGAACCCTTATTGAAAGCTCCTACGAGCAGTACTTC.